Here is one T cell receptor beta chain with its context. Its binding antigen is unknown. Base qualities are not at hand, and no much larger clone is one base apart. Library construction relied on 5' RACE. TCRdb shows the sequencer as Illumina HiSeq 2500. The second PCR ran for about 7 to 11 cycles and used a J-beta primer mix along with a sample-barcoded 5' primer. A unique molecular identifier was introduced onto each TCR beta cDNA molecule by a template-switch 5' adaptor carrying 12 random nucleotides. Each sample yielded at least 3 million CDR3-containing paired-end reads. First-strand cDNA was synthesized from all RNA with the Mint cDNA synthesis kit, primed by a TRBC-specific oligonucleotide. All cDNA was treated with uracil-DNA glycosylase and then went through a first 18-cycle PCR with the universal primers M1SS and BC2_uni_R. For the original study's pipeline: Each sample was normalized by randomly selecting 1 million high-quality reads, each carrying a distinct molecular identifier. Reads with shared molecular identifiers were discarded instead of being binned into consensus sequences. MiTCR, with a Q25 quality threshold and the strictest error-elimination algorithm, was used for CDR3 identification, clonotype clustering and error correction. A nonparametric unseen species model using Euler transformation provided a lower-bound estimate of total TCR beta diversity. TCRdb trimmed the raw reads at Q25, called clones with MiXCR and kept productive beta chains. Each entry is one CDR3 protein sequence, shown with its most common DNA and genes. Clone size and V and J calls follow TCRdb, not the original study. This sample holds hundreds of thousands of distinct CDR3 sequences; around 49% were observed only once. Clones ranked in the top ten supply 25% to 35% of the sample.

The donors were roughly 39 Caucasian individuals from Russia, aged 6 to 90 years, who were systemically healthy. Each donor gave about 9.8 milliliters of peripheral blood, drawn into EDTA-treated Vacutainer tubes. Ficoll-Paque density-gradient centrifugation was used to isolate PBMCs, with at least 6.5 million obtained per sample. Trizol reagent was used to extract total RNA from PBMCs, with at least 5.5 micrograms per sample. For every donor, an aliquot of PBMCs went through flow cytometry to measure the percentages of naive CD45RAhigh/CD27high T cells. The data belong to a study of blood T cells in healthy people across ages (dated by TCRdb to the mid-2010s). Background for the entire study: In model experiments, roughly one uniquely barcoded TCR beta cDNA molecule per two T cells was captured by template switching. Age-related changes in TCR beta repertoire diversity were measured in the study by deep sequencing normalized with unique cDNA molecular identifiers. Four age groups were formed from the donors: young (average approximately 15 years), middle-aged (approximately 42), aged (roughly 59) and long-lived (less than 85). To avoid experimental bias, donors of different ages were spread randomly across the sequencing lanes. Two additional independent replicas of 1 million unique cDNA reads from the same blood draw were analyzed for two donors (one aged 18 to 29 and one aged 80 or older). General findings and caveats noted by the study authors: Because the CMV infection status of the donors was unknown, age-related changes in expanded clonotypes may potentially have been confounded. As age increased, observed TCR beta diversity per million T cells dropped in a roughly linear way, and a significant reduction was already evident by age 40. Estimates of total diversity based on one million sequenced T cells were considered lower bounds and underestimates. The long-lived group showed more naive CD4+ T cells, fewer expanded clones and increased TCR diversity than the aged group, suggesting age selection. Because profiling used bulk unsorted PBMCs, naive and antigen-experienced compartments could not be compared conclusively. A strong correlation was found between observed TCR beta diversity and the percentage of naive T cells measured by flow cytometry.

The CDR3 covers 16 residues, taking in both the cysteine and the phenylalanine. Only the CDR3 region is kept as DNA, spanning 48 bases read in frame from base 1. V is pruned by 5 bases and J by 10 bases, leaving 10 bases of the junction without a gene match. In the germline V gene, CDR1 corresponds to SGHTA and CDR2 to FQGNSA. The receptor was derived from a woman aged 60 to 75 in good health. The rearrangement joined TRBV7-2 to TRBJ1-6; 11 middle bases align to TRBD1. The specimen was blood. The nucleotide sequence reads TGTGCCAGCAGCCCAGTGGGAGGGACAGGGGGATCACCCCTCCACTTT. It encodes CASSPVGGTGGSPLHF.